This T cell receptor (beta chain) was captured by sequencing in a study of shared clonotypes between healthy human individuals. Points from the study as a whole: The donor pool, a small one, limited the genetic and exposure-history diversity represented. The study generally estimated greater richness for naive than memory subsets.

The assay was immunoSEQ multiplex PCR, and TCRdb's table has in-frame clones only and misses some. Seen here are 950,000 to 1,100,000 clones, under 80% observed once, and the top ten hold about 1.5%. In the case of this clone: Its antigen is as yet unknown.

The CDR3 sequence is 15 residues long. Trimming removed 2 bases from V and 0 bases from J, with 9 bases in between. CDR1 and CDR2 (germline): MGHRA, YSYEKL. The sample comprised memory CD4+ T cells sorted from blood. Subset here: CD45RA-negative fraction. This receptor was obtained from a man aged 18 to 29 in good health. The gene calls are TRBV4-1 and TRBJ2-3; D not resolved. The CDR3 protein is CASSQSPYSTDTQYF. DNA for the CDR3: TGCGCCAGCAGCCAATCCCCTTACAGCACAGATACGCAGTATTTT.